This T cell receptor (beta chain) was recovered during a study of shared clonotypes between healthy human individuals. Study-wide results and limits: Among non-shared clonotypes, generation probabilities were lower than among those shared by all four donors. Naive subsets typically showed greater estimated richness than memory subsets. Rarefaction gave evidence that sorted-subset sequencing remained incomplete despite large depth.

Deletions cut 2 bases from V and 7 bases from J, with 11 bases between. CDR3 length: 14 residues. Germline CDR1 reads MNHNY; CDR2 reads SVGAGI (reference sequence). Genomic DNA per cell subset filled all wells of several immunoSEQ plates. Assay used: immunoSEQ multiplex PCR; TCRdb lists only in-frame clones, some missing. Of around 2,000,000 clones detected, 85% to 95% appear once; the ten largest clones hold 0.13%. Regarding this clone: Its antigen is unidentified.

Sequenced: naive CD4+ T cells sorted from blood. Subset noted: CD45RA+ positively selected. The chain recombines TRBV6-6 with TRBJ1-4, with D possibly TRBD1 on 5 matching bases. This sequence originates from a man younger than 35 in good health. CDR3 nucleotides: TGTGCCAGCAGTTACCCGCAGGGTAGTGAAAAACTGTTTTTT. Its protein product is CASSYPQGSEKLFF.